This T cell receptor beta chain was recovered during a study of blood T cell repertoires in COVID-19. Study in general: Spain, Italy and the United States supplied samples that represented acute and convalescent COVID-19. The cDNA or gDNA used as material had been derived from T cells, B-cell-depleted T cells, or PBMCs.

V was cut by 6 bases and J by 6 bases, with 15 bases left in between. This CDR3 has 14 amino acids. CDR1 and CDR2 from the germline V gene are LNHDA and SQIVND (reference sequence). In the study's own analysis: Nucleated cell number was recorded as an estimate derived from reference gene primer amplification. The table came from immunoSEQ multiplex PCR; TCRdb's copy has only in-frame clones and leaves some out. The V and J calls and clone size were taken over from that table, and D and trimming were inferred from the DNA. The data show 200,000 to 250,000 clones, with approximately 91% seen just once and roughly 6.5% held by the top ten.

This TCR came from a man between 60 and 75 years old who had recovered from COVID-19. This chain connects TRBV19 to TRBJ1-5, with D perhaps matching TRBD1 (5 bases). What was sequenced was peripheral blood. The CDR3 protein is CASSVTGGSQPQHF. CDR3 DNA: TGTGCCAGTAGCGTAACGGGGGGAAGTCAGCCCCAGCATTTT.